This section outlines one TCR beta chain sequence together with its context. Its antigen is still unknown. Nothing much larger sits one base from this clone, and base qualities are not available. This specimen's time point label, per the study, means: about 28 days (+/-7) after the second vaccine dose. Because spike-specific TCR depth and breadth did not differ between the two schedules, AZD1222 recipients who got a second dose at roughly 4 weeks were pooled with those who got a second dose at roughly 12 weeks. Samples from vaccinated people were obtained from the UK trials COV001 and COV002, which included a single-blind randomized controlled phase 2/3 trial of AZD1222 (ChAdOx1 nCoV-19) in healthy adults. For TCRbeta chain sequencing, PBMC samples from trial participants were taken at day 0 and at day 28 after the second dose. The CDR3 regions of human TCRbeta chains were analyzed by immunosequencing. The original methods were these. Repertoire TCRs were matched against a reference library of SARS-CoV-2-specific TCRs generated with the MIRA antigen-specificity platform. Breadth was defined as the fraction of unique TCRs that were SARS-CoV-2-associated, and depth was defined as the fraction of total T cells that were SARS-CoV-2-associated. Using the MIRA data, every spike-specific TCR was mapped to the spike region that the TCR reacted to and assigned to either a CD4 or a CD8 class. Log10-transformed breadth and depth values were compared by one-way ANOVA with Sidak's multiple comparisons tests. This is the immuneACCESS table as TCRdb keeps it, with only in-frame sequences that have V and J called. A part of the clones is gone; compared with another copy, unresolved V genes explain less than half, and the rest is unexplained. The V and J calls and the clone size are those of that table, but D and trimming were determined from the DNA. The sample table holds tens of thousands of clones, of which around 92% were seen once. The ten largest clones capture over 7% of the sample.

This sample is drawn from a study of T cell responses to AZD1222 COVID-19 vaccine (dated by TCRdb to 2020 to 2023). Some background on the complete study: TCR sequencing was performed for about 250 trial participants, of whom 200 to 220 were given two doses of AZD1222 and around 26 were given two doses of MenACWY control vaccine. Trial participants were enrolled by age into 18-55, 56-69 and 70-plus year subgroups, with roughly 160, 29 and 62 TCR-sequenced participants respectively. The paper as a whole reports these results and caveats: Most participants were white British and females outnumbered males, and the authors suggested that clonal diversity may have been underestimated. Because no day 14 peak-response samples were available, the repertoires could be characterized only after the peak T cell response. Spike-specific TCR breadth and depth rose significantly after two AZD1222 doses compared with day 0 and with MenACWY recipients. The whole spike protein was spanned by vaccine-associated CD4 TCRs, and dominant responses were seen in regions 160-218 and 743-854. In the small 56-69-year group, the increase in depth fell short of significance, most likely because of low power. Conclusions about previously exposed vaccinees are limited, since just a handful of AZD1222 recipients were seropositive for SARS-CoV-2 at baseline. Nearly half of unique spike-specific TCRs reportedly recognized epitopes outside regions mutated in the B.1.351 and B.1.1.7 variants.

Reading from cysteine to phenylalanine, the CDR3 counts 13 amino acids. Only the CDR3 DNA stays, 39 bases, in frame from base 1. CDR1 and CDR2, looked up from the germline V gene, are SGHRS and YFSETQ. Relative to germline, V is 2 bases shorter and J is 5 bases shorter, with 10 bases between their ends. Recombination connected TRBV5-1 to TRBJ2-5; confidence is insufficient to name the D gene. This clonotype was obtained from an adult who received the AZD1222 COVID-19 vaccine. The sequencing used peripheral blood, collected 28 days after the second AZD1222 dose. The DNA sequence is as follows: TGCGCCAGCAGCTTTTACTTGGAGGAGACCCAGTACTTC. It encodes CASSFYLEETQYF. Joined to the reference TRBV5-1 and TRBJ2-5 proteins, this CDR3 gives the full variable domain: KAGVTQTPRYLIKTRGQQVTLSCSPISGHRSVSWYQQTPGQGLQFLFEYFSETQRNKGNFPGRFSGRQFSNSRSEMNVSTLELGDSALYLCASSFYLEETQYFGPGTRLLVL.